The clone carrying this TCR beta chain was recorded a few times. The antigen is not known. V dropped 4 bases and J dropped 0 bases, with 7 bases sitting between them. The CDR3 covers 15 residues. Germline V CDR1 and CDR2: LNHDA, SQIVND (reference sequence). The source of the sample is a study of beta chain features in type 1 diabetes. The study, taken as a whole, reports: The similarity of naive, central memory and Treg TCRB repertoires appeared greater among patients than among healthy donors. Whether HLA type influences TCRB rearrangement remained unresolved here. The study found fewer insertions and more deletions at VDJ junctions in type 1 diabetes patients.

Isolation of CD4+ naive, central memory, regulatory and stem cell-like memory cells was achieved by sorting via CD45RO/CCR7/CD25/CD127/CD95/CD27. cDNA synthesis used the whole RNA isolate, giving expressed TCRB sequences. Produced via immunoSEQ multiplex PCR; TCRdb's table is partial and in-frame only. This sample has 330,000 or so clones, with around a fifth found just once. The genes are TRBV19 and TRBJ2-6; the D gene is possibly TRBD1 (6 bases). Sequencing used naive CD4+ T cells from blood. The origin of this receptor is a woman aged 18-29 years in good health. Here the CDR3 reads CASSNRASGANVLTF. The DNA of the CDR3 is TGTGCCAGTAGTAACAGGGCCTCTGGGGCCAACGTCCTGACTTTC.